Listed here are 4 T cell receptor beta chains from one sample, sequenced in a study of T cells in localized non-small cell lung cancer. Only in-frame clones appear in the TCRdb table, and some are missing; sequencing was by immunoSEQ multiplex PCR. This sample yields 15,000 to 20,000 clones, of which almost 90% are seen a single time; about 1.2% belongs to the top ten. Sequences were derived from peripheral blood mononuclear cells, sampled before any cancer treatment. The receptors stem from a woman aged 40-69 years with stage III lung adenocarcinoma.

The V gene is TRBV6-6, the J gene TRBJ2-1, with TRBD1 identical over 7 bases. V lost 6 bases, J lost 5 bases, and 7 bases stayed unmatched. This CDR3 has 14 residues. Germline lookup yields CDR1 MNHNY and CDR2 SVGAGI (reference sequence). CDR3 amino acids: CASRLDRVDNEQFF. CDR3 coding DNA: TGTGCCAGCAGACTTGACAGGGTCGACAATGAGCAGTTCTTC.

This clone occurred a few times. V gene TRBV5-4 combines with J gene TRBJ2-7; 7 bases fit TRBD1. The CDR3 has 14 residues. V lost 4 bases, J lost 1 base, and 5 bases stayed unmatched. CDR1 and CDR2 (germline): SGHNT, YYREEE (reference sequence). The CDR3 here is CASSNGQASYEQYF. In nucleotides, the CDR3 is TGTGCCAGCAGCAACGGACAGGCTTCCTACGAGCAGTACTTC.

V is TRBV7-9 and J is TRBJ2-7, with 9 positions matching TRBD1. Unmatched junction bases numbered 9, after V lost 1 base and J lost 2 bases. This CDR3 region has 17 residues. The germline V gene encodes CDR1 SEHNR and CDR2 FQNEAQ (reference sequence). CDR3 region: CASSLVRFGTGTYEQYF. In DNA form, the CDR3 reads TGTGCCAGCAGCTTAGTGAGGTTCGGGACAGGGACCTACGAGCAGTACTTC.

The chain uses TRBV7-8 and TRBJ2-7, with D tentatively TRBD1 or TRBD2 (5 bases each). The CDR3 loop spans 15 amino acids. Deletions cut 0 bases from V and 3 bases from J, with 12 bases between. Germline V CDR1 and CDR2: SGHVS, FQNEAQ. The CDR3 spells CASSLAGTGGYEQYF. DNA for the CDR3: TGTGCCAGCAGCTTAGCGGGGACCGGAGGCTACGAGCAGTACTTC.